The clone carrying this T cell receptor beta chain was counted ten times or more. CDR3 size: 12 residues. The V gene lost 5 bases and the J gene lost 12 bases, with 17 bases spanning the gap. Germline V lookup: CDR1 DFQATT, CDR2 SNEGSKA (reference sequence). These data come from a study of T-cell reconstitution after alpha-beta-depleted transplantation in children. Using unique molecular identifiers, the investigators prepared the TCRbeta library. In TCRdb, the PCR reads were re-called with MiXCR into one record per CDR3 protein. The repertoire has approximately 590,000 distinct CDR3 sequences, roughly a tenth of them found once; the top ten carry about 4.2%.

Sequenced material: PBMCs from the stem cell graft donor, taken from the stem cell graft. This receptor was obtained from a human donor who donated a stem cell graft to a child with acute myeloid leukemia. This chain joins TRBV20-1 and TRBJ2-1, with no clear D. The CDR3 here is CSASDKGEGQFF. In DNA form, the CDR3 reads TGCAGTGCTTCTGACAAGGGTGAAGGGCAGTTCTTC.